This T cell receptor (beta chain) appears in the sequencing data of a study of shared clonotypes between healthy human individuals. Overall study findings and caveats: The represented genetic and exposure-history diversity was limited by the small number of donors.

This CDR3 region has 12 residues. V was cut by 1 base and J by 8 bases, with 8 bases left in between. Germline CDR1 reads SGHTA; CDR2 reads FQGNSA. With regard to this clone: Antigen specificity is unknown.

Some clones are missing from TCRdb's copy, which holds only in-frame ones; the method was immunoSEQ multiplex PCR. Among under 2.5 million clones listed, 85% to 95% were seen once. This chain connects TRBV7-2 to TRBJ1-2; no firm D call. Sequenced: naive CD4+ T cells from PBMCs. The subset: CD45RA+ positively selected. This receptor was taken from a man younger than 30 in good health. Some clones in this sample may be carry-over from other donors' samples. The CDR3 nucleotides are TGTGCCAGCAGCTTAGATCGGAGCGGCTACACCTTC. The encoded protein is CASSLDRSGYTF.